The rows below give T cell receptor beta chains drawn from one sample of a study of T cells in Graves' hyperthyroidism and ophthalmopathy. TCRdb re-analysed the multiplex PCR reads in MiXCR, keeping a single row per CDR3 protein. The sample has a few hundred thousand distinct CDR3 sequences; roughly 50% are singletons. What was sequenced was peripheral blood or thyroid tissue (not recorded which). These receptors all come from a woman between 18 and 29 years old with Graves' hyperthyroidism. CDR3s include the opening cysteine and the closing phenylalanine or tryptophan. Fields, in order: J gene, D gene, V gene, clone size, CDR3 DNA, CDR3 protein. D genes are given only for firm matches. Size is stated for part of the rows, as once, few or many counts, or as a class when the clone is expanded.

j_call: TRBJ1-5
d_call: TRBD1
v_call: TRBV29-1
clone_size: few
cdr3_nt: TGCAGCGCTAGACAGGGGTTGGAGCCCCAGCATTTT
cdr3_aa: CSARQGLEPQHF

j_call: TRBJ2-7
d_call: .
v_call: TRBV3-1
clone_size: .
cdr3_nt: TGTGCCAGCAGCCAAGCCGGGACGAGAGAGCAGTGCTTC
cdr3_aa: CASSQAGTREQCF

j_call: TRBJ2-7
d_call: TRBD2
v_call: TRBV20-1
clone_size: many
cdr3_nt: TGCAGTGCTAGCAGTCAACTAGCGGGCGGGTACGAGCAGTACTTC
cdr3_aa: CSASSQLAGGYEQYF

j_call: TRBJ1-2
d_call: .
v_call: TRBV7-2
clone_size: many
cdr3_nt: TGTGCCAGCAGCGTAGACCGAACAGGGACCTATGGCTACACCTTC
cdr3_aa: CASSVDRTGTYGYTF

j_call: TRBJ1-2
d_call: .
v_call: TRBV29-1
clone_size: .
cdr3_nt: TGCAGCGGAGATAGCGGGGATGGCTACACCTTC
cdr3_aa: CSGDSGDGYTF

j_call: TRBJ1-5
d_call: TRBD1
v_call: TRBV9
clone_size: .
cdr3_nt: TGTGCCAGCGGTGCAGGGTCCCACACCGGGGCAGGGGGGCAGCCCCAGCATTTT
cdr3_aa: CASGAGSHTGAGGQPQHF

j_call: TRBJ1-4
d_call: .
v_call: TRBV7-9
clone_size: once
cdr3_nt: TGTGCCAGCAGCAAGGGACTAGCGGGGGAAAAACTGTTTTTT
cdr3_aa: CASSKGLAGEKLFF

j_call: TRBJ2-1
d_call: TRBD2
v_call: TRBV2
clone_size: .
cdr3_nt: TGTGCCAGCAGTGGCCTAGCGGGAGGCAATGAGCAGTTCTTC
cdr3_aa: CASSGLAGGNEQFF

j_call: TRBJ1-3
d_call: .
v_call: TRBV30
clone_size: few
cdr3_nt: TGTGCCTGGAGTGCAAGGTCTGGAAACACCATATATTTT
cdr3_aa: CAWSARSGNTIYF

j_call: TRBJ2-7
d_call: TRBD1
v_call: TRBV15
clone_size: once
cdr3_nt: TGTGCCACCAGCTATGGGACAGGGGGGTACGAGCAGTACTTC
cdr3_aa: CATSYGTGGYEQYF

j_call: TRBJ1-5
d_call: .
v_call: TRBV28
clone_size: few
cdr3_nt: TGTGCCAGCAGTTTTGGCGAGCCCCAGCATTTT
cdr3_aa: CASSFGEPQHF

j_call: TRBJ1-1
d_call: .
v_call: TRBV20-1
clone_size: many
cdr3_nt: TGCAGTGCAGAAGGACAGAGGGCACCGAACACTGAAGCTTTCTTT
cdr3_aa: CSAEGQRAPNTEAFF

j_call: TRBJ2-6
d_call: .
v_call: TRBV19
clone_size: many
cdr3_nt: TGTGCCAGTAGTAACTCAGGGTATGACTCTGGGGCCAACGTCCTGACTTTC
cdr3_aa: CASSNSGYDSGANVLTF

j_call: TRBJ2-2
d_call: .
v_call: TRBV7-9
clone_size: many
cdr3_nt: TGTGCCAGCAGCTTTGGAAAGGGCACCACCGGGGAGCTGTTTTTT
cdr3_aa: CASSFGKGTTGELFF

j_call: TRBJ2-7
d_call: .
v_call: TRBV20-1
clone_size: many
cdr3_nt: TGCAGTGCTAGTTTACGGGGAGAGTCCTACGAGCAGTACTTC
cdr3_aa: CSASLRGESYEQYF

j_call: TRBJ1-1
d_call: .
v_call: TRBV7-9
clone_size: many
cdr3_nt: TGTGCCAGCAGCTTAGTTGGGGGGCCGGGCACTGAAGCTTTCTTT
cdr3_aa: CASSLVGGPGTEAFF

j_call: TRBJ2-7
d_call: TRBD1
v_call: TRBV4-2
clone_size: .
cdr3_nt: TGTGCCAGCAGCCAAGATACTACAGGGGACACCTACGAGCAGTACTTC
cdr3_aa: CASSQDTTGDTYEQYF

j_call: TRBJ1-3
d_call: .
v_call: TRBV7-9
clone_size: many
cdr3_nt: TGTGCCAGCAGCTCCAATTCTGGAAACACCATATATTTT
cdr3_aa: CASSSNSGNTIYF

j_call: TRBJ2-3
d_call: .
v_call: TRBV4-1
clone_size: few
cdr3_nt: TGCGCCAGCAGCTACTACGGGAAACAGCAGTATTTT
cdr3_aa: CASSYYGKQQYF

j_call: TRBJ1-2
d_call: TRBD1
v_call: TRBV5-1
clone_size: many
cdr3_nt: TGCGCCAGCAGCTTGATAACAGGGGATGGCTACACCTTC
cdr3_aa: CASSLITGDGYTF

j_call: TRBJ2-7
d_call: .
v_call: TRBV7-2
clone_size: few
cdr3_nt: TGTGCCAGCAGGGCACCCGGGACCCCACCCCACGAGCAGTACTTC
cdr3_aa: CASRAPGTPPHEQYF

j_call: TRBJ2-2
d_call: .
v_call: TRBV4-3
clone_size: many
cdr3_nt: TGCGCCAGCAGCCAAGATCGGCTCGCCGGGGAGCTGTTTTTT
cdr3_aa: CASSQDRLAGELFF

j_call: TRBJ2-7
d_call: .
v_call: TRBV29-1
clone_size: once
cdr3_nt: TGCAGCTTGGACGGCTCACTCTACGAGCAGTACTTC
cdr3_aa: CSLDGSLYEQYF

j_call: TRBJ1-6
d_call: .
v_call: TRBV2
clone_size: once
cdr3_nt: TGTGCCAGCAGTGAAGCTGGCCGGGGATCCCCCCTCCACTTT
cdr3_aa: CASSEAGRGSPLHF

j_call: TRBJ2-7
d_call: .
v_call: TRBV7-2
clone_size: .
cdr3_nt: TGTGCCAGCAGCTTAGAGGGCTTCGGGTACAATGAGCAGTACTTC
cdr3_aa: CASSLEGFGYNEQYF

j_call: TRBJ2-2
d_call: .
v_call: TRBV18
clone_size: .
cdr3_nt: TGTGCCAGCTCACCACCCCCAGGGATGAACACCGGGGAGCTGTTTTTT
cdr3_aa: CASSPPPGMNTGELFF

j_call: TRBJ2-7
d_call: .
v_call: TRBV12-3/TRBV12-4
clone_size: .
cdr3_nt: TGTGCCAGCAGATCGTGGACACACTACGAGCAGTACTTC
cdr3_aa: CASRSWTHYEQYF

j_call: TRBJ2-5
d_call: TRBD1
v_call: TRBV5-4
clone_size: .
cdr3_nt: TGTGCCAGCAGCTTGGCGCAGGGGGCGCAAGAGACCCAGTACTTC
cdr3_aa: CASSLAQGAQETQYF

j_call: TRBJ2-7
d_call: .
v_call: TRBV7-2
clone_size: .
cdr3_nt: TGTGCCAGCAGTTTAGGGGGGCGAGGCTCCTACGAGCAGTGCTTC
cdr3_aa: CASSLGGRGSYEQCF

j_call: TRBJ2-7
d_call: TRBD2
v_call: TRBV10-3
clone_size: .
cdr3_nt: TGTGCCATCAGTGCAGCGGGAGTTCAGTACTTC
cdr3_aa: CAISAAGVQYF

j_call: TRBJ2-7
d_call: .
v_call: TRBV20-1
clone_size: many
cdr3_nt: TGCAGTCCGTTGGCCTACGAGCAGTACTTC
cdr3_aa: CSPLAYEQYF

j_call: TRBJ2-5
d_call: TRBD2
v_call: TRBV3-1
clone_size: .
cdr3_nt: TGTGCCAGCAGCAATAGCGGGAGGGCCGGTAGGACCCAGTACTTC
cdr3_aa: CASSNSGRAGRTQYF

j_call: TRBJ2-1
d_call: .
v_call: TRBV12-3/TRBV12-4
clone_size: .
cdr3_nt: TGTGCCAGCAGCCGTCGAGGGACCTACAATGAGCAGTTCTTC
cdr3_aa: CASSRRGTYNEQFF

j_call: TRBJ2-7
d_call: .
v_call: TRBV6-1
clone_size: .
cdr3_nt: TGTGCCAGCAGCCCCAGAATGCAGAGGGGGGGGGACGAGCAGTACTTC
cdr3_aa: CASSPRMQRGGDEQYF

j_call: TRBJ2-5
d_call: TRBD1
v_call: TRBV6-1
clone_size: .
cdr3_nt: TGTGCCAGCAAAAGACAGGGGGCAGTGAGGGAGGCCCAGTACTTC
cdr3_aa: CASKRQGAVREAQYF

j_call: TRBJ1-4
d_call: TRBD1
v_call: TRBV7-9
clone_size: .
cdr3_nt: TGTGCCAGCAGCTCCCCGGGGACAGATGAAAAACTGTTTTTT
cdr3_aa: CASSSPGTDEKLFF

j_call: TRBJ2-2
d_call: TRBD1
v_call: TRBV13
clone_size: .
cdr3_nt: TGTGCCAGCTCAAATAGGGGGCGCAGGACCGGGGAGCTGTTTTTT
cdr3_aa: CASSNRGRRTGELFF